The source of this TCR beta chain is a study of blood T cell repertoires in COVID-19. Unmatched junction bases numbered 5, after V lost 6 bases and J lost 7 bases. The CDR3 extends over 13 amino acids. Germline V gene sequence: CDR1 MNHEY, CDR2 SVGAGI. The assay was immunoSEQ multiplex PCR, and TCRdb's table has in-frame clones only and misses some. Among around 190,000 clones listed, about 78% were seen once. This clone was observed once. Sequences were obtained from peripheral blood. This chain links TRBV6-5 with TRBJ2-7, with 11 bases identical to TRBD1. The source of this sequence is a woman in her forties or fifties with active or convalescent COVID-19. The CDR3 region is CASRPGQGVEQYF. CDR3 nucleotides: TGTGCCAGCAGACCGGGACAGGGGGTGGAGCAGTACTTC.